This T cell receptor (beta chain) was documented in a study of regulatory T cells in long-lasting Graves disease. Concerning this clonotype itself: Its specificity is unknown.

Time point in this sample: newly diagnosed GD, antithyroid drugs for less than 3 months. With RNA extracted from PBMCs as input, the TCR library was made. It was American Thyroid Association guidelines that determined Graves' disease diagnosis. Study-level points and caveats: Persistent patients shared thousands of public clonotypes among themselves. Newly diagnosed patients shared fewer, at nearly 1,000. There was favoring of TRBV28, TRBJ1-2 and TRBJ2-5 in persistent disease.

CDR3 length: 13 residues. Germline CDR1 and CDR2: KGHDR and SFDVKD. Germline trimming cut 9 bases from V and 2 bases from J; bases unmatched to any gene: 4. Building of the TCR beta libraries involved iRepertoire HTBI primers and Arm-PCR of CDR3 regions. TCRdb re-called the multiplex PCR reads with MiXCR, one entry per CDR3 protein. The data contain about 240,000 distinct CDR3 sequences, around 20% of them singletons. The chain couples TRBV24-1 to TRBJ2-3; 7 bases fit TRBD1. The material sequenced was peripheral blood mononuclear cells (PBMCs), taken at new diagnosis, from a patient treated with antithyroid drugs. This sequence was found in a female donor with Graves disease. The DNA for the CDR3 is TGTGCCACCGGTGGGACAGACACAGATACGCAGTATTTT. Protein product: CATGGTDTDTQYF.